The 20 T cell receptor beta chains given below trace back to one sample, sequenced in a study of blood T cell repertoires in COVID-19. TCRdb's table, derived via immunoSEQ multiplex PCR, lists solely in-frame clones and lacks some. This table holds 270,000 or so clones, roughly 84% found once. The sample comprised peripheral blood. These receptors were taken from a woman younger than 30 with acute or convalescent COVID-19.

The chain uses TRBV3-1 (or the pseudogene TRBV3-2) and TRBJ2-5; 9 nucleotides align to TRBD2. This CDR3 is 17 amino acids long. Germline V CDR1 and CDR2: LGHDT, YNNKEL (reference sequence). V shed 3 bases and J 4 bases; nucleotides not matched to a gene: 12. The CDR3 region is CASSHGASGNRRETQYF. CDR3 nucleotide sequence: TGTGCCAGCAGCCATGGAGCTAGCGGGAACAGGAGAGAGACCCAGTACTTC.

This clone appeared once. The chain combines TRBV6-2 or TRBV6-3 with TRBJ1-5; no reliable D call. CDR1 is MNHEY, CDR2 SVGEGT, per germline. The CDR3 runs 17 residues. Trimming shortened V by 5 bases and J by 2 bases, and 19 bases separated the two germline ends. CDR3 bases: TGTGCCAGCAGTAGGACTAGGGTGGCCCGGGGCAATCAGCCCCAGCATTTT. It specifies CASSRTRVARGNQPQHF.

This sequence joins TRBV6-6 and TRBJ1-1; D is perhaps TRBD1 (5 bases). This CDR3 has 14 amino acids. Per germline, CDR1 MNHNY and CDR2 SVGAGI (reference sequence). V was clipped by 7 bases and J by 1 base, with 13 bases between them. CDR3 protein: CASTPQAPNTEAFF. The CDR3 coding sequence is TGTGCCAGCACCCCACAGGCGCCGAACACTGAAGCTTTCTTT.

The rearrangement joins TRBV5-4 to TRBJ2-5; 7 bases are shared with TRBD2. CDR1 SGHNT and CDR2 YYREEE come from the germline V gene (reference sequence). CDR3 length: 15 amino acids. Unmatched junction bases numbered 8, after V lost 1 base and J lost 5 bases. CDR3 amino acids: CASSLPQLAGETQYF. The CDR3 DNA reads TGTGCCAGCAGCTTGCCCCAGTTAGCGGGTGAGACCCAGTACTTC.

This clone was seen only once. The chain joins TRBV7-8 to TRBJ2-7; perhaps TRBD1 as D (7 bases). Between the trimmed V and J ends, which lost 7 bases and 3 bases, there was a span of 22 bases. Germline loops: CDR1 SGHVS, CDR2 FQNEAQ. The length of the CDR3 is 16 residues. The CDR3 DNA reads TGTGCCAGCATTAGGAGGGGGCCTAGTCTGGTCTACGAGCAGTACTTC. It yields the protein CASIRRGPSLVYEQYF.

The CDR3 sequence is CARKNRGNAEDNSPLHF. The CDR3 coding sequence is TGCGCCAGGAAGAACAGGGGCAACGCAGAAGATAATTCACCCCTCCACTTT. The rearrangement uses TRBV23-1 and TRBJ1-6, with TRBD1 identical over 7 bases. TRBV23-1 is an open reading frame, and its role is uncertain. The CDR3 is 17 residues long. J lost 5 bases, V lost 9 bases, and 16 bases had no gene match.

J is TRBJ2-7 and V is TRBV10-3; weak D call: TRBD2 (6 bases). Germline V CDR1 and CDR2: ENHRY, SYGVKD. V dropped 2 bases and J dropped 3 bases, with 11 bases sitting between them. CDR3 length equals 14 residues. The CDR3 DNA reads as TGTGCCATCAGTGAGGGAGGGTTCCTCTACGAGCAGTACTTC. Translating it yields CAISEGGFLYEQYF.

This sequence joins TRBV9 and TRBJ2-5; 9 bases match TRBD1. The V gene's germline CDR1 is SGDLS and CDR2 YYNGEE. The CDR3 has 16 residues. With 0 bases clipped from V and 2 bases from J, the junction kept 5 bases outside the gene matches. The DNA for the CDR3 is TGTGCCAGCAGCGTAGGACAGGGGGTAACACAAGAGACCCAGTACTTC. This gives the protein CASSVGQGVTQETQYF.

The V gene is TRBV19, the J gene TRBJ1-3; D gene ambiguous. V lost 7 bases and J 0 bases, leaving 13 bases between the germline ends. Germline-derived CDR1 and CDR2 are LNHDA and SQIVND (reference sequence). The CDR3 has 15 residues. The CDR3 DNA is TGTGCCAGTACCGTAGAGGGAAACTCTGGAAACACCATATATTTT. Translated, it gives CASTVEGNSGNTIYF.

This rearrangement joins TRBV19 to TRBJ2-7; the match to TRBD1 covers 8 bases. Per the germline V gene, CDR1 is LNHDA and CDR2 is SQIVND (reference sequence). This CDR3 is built from 18 residues. With V trimmed by 1 base and J by 2 bases, 13 bases remained unmatched. For the CDR3, the DNA is TGTGCCAGTAGTATAGCCTTCGGACAGGGCATAAAAACCTACGAGCAGTACTTC. Amino acid sequence: CASSIAFGQGIKTYEQYF.

The genes are TRBV7-9 and TRBJ2-3; TRBD2 might be the D (6 bases). CDR3 length: 16 amino acids. The germline V and J ends were trimmed by 1 base and 0 bases, with 11 bases remaining between them. CDR1 and CDR2 from the germline V gene are SEHNR and FQNEAQ (reference sequence). CDR3: CASSLGAGPSTDTQYF. The CDR3 nucleotides are TGTGCCAGCAGCTTAGGAGCGGGCCCTAGCACAGATACGCAGTATTTT. Full variable domain (outside the CDR3, taken from reference TRBV7-9 and TRBJ2-3): DTGVSQNPRHKITKRGQNVTFRCDPISEHNRLYWYRQTLGQGPEFLTYFQNEAQLEKSRLLSDRFSAERPKGSFSTLEIQRTEQGDSAMYLCASSLGAGPSTDTQYFGPGTRLTVL.

The CDR3 nucleotides are TGTGCCAGCCAACCCGGGGCGAGCAGGGGGTGGGGCACTGAAGCTTTCTTT. Protein: CASQPGASRGWGTEAFF. V gene TRBV19 combines with J gene TRBJ1-1; 7 bases agree with TRBD1. Germline V gene sequence: CDR1 LNHDA, CDR2 SQIVND (reference sequence). V shed 9 bases and J 4 bases; nucleotides not matched to a gene: 20. This CDR3 is 17 amino acids long.

The chain has TRBV18 and TRBJ2-3, with 8 bases aligning to TRBD2. Germline V gene sequence: CDR1 KGHSH, CDR2 LQKENI. The CDR3 runs to 17 residues. After removal of 4 bases from V and 3 bases from J, the junction contained 12 bases not matched to a gene. CDR3 nucleotides: TGTGCCAGCTCACGGAACCTAGGACAGCGGGGGACAGATACGCAGTATTTT. Translation gives CASSRNLGQRGTDTQYF. Full variable domain (missing parts from reference TRBV18 and TRBJ2-3): NAGVMQNPRHLVRRRGQEARLRCSPMKGHSHVYWYRQLPEEGLKFMVYLQKENIIDESGMPKERFSAEFPKEGPSILRIQQVVRGDSAAYFCASSRNLGQRGTDTQYFGPGTRLTVL.

This clone was counted between two and nine times. This chain connects TRBV6-5 to TRBJ1-2; D gene unclear. Looked up from germline, CDR1 is MNHEY and CDR2 is SVGAGI. CDR3 length equals 15 residues. Trimming stripped 6 bases from V and 3 bases from J, with 17 bases between. CDR3 in DNA: TGTGCCAGCAGCCCCTCGTTGGCGGGTGACTATGGCTACACCTTC. Translating it yields CASSPSLAGDYGYTF.

To note about this clone: The same CDR3 also results from other DNA sequences found in this sample. V usage is TRBV18 and J usage is TRBJ1-1; TRBD1 aligns across 8 bases. CDR1 KGHSH and CDR2 LQKENI come from the germline V gene. This CDR3 is built from 15 residues. With 3 bases clipped from V and 1 base from J, the junction kept 4 bases outside the gene matches. The CDR3 sequence is CASSPGQVGNTEAFF. Written as DNA, the CDR3 is TGTGCCAGCTCACCGGGACAGGTGGGGAACACTGAAGCTTTCTTT.

This clone has only one observation. The chain links TRBV30 to TRBJ1-5; TRBD1 might be the D (5 bases). V lost 1 base, J lost 1 base, and 5 bases lay in between. This CDR3 is 13 amino acids long. Germline V CDR1 and CDR2: GTSNPN, SVGIG (reference sequence). The CDR3 sequence is CAWSGQSNQPQHF. The CDR3 DNA is TGTGCCTGGAGTGGACAGAGCAATCAGCCCCAGCATTTT.

V and J are TRBV29-1 and TRBJ2-3, with D unresolved. Trimming pared 6 bases from V and 2 bases from J, leaving 9 bases between. Germline-derived CDR1 and CDR2 are SQVTM and ANQGSEA. The CDR3 spans 12 residues. The CDR3 DNA reads as TGCAGCGTACTTCACCCCACAGATACGCAGTATTTT. Amino acid sequence: CSVLHPTDTQYF.

The chain combines TRBV19 with TRBJ2-6; 9 bases fit TRBD1. Trimming took 2 bases from V and 0 from J; bases not matched to a gene: 8. The V gene's germline CDR1 is LNHDA and CDR2 SQIVND (reference sequence). The CDR3 length is 19 residues. CDR3 bases: TGTGCCAGTAGTATAAGGAGACAGGGGGTCGACTCTGGGGCCAACGTCCTGACTTTC. Its translation: CASSIRRQGVDSGANVLTF.

This chain connects TRBV29-1 to TRBJ2-1, with D tentatively TRBD2 (5 bases). Germline lookup yields CDR1 SQVTM and CDR2 ANQGSEA. Trimming pared 4 bases from V and 4 bases from J, leaving 20 bases between. The CDR3 runs 16 residues. The CDR3 DNA sequence: TGCAGCGTTGTAGATAGTTGGCCTAGCCAATACAATGAGCAGTTCTTC. This sequence encodes CSVVDSWPSQYNEQFF.

The chain combines TRBV19 with TRBJ1-2, with 7 bases that match TRBD1. Per the germline V gene, CDR1 is LNHDA and CDR2 is SQIVND (reference sequence). After removal of 2 bases from V and 3 bases from J, the junction contained 6 bases not matched to a gene. There are 15 residues in the CDR3. CDR3 sequence (DNA): TGTGCCAGTAGTATAATGGACAGGTCCCACTATGGCTACACCTTC. Amino acids: CASSIMDRSHYGYTF.